Listed below are T cell receptor beta chains from one sample, sequenced in a study of T-cell reconstitution after alpha-beta-depleted transplantation in children. In TCRdb, the PCR reads were re-called with MiXCR into one record per CDR3 protein. The sample consists of around 30,000 distinct CDR3 sequences, nearly 6.5% of them appearing once. Sequenced material: peripheral blood, taken 60 days after TCRalphabeta/CD19-depleted stem cell transplant. The receptors were gathered from a child in the first two years of life who had a stem cell transplant for acute myeloid leukemia, so the T cells may come from the graft donor. CDR3s include the opening cysteine and the closing phenylalanine or tryptophan. A D gene is named only where the DNA matches it firmly. Some rows mark clone size as missing; the rest say once, few, many or name a class of expanded clone.

TRBJ2-1 many . TRBV10-3 CAIGGPAYNEQFF TGTGCCATCGGGGGGCCGGCCTACAATGAGCAGTTCTTC
TRBJ2-7 many . TRBV6-2/TRBV6-3 CASSWTYEQYF TGTGCCAGCAGTTGGACCTACGAGCAGTACTTC
TRBJ2-5 many . TRBV10-2 CASSENGGVQETQYF TGCGCCAGCAGTGAGAATGGGGGAGTTCAAGAGACCCAGTACTTC
TRBJ2-3 many . TRBV5-1 CASSPSRTDTQYF TGCGCCAGCAGCCCTTCAAGAACAGATACGCAGTATTTT
TRBJ2-7 . TRBD1 TRBV12-3/TRBV12-4 CASTLRTGGHEQHF TGTGCCAGCACCCTAAGGACAGGGGGCCACGAGCAGCACTTC
TRBJ1-1 many . TRBV7-9 CASSLTVNTEAFF TGTGCCAGCAGCTTGACAGTGAACACTGAAGCTTTCTTT
TRBJ2-5 many . TRBV11-2 CASSARGGHKTQYF TGTGCCAGCAGCGCCCGAGGGGGACATAAGACCCAGTACTTC
TRBJ2-7 many . TRBV29-1 CSGLRGISDEQYF TGCAGCGGCCTCCGAGGGATCTCGGACGAGCAGTACTTC
TRBJ2-1 . . TRBV27 CASSLSTTGLYNEQFF TGTGCCAGCAGTTTATCTACCACAGGGTTATACAATGAGCAGTTCTTC
TRBJ2-5 many . TRBV6-1 CASSRSLGGEETQYF TGTGCCAGCAGCCGCTCACTAGGGGGAGAGGAGACCCAGTACTTC
TRBJ1-1 many . TRBV2 CASSEGIRGTPEAFF TGTGCCAGCAGTGAAGGCATAAGGGGAACCCCTGAAGCTTTCTTT
TRBJ2-7 many TRBD1 TRBV7-9 CASSSTGALEEQYF TGTGCCAGCAGCTCGACAGGGGCCCTTGAGGAGCAGTACTTC
TRBJ2-3 many . TRBV4-1 CASSQGPGITDTQYF TGCGCCAGCAGCCAAGGGCCGGGGATCACAGATACGCAGTATTTT
TRBJ1-2 few TRBD1 TRBV6-1 CASSLVPGQGSGDTF TGTGCCAGCAGTCTCGTCCCGGGACAGGGAAGTGGGGACACCTTC
TRBJ2-4 many . TRBV7-6 CASSPSLSEKNIQYF TGTGCCAGCAGCCCCTCTTTGTCGGAGAAAAACATTCAGTACTTC
TRBJ2-2 many . TRBV15 CATKEAHERGELFF TGTGCCACCAAAGAGGCGCACGAACGGGGGGAGCTGTTTTTT
TRBJ2-2 many TRBD1 TRBV10-1 CASSGTGNTGELFF TGCGCCAGCTCCGGGACAGGGAACACCGGGGAGCTGTTTTTT
TRBJ2-5 many . TRBV6-5 CASSSLRHFETQYF TGTGCCAGCAGTTCGTTGCGGCATTTCGAGACCCAGTACTTC
TRBJ2-1 many TRBD2 TRBV27 CASRGGGSYNEQFF TGTGCCAGCAGGGGCGGGGGCTCCTACAATGAGCAGTTCTTC
TRBJ2-7 many TRBD2 TRBV6-2/TRBV6-3 CASSSRLAGQNEQYF TGTGCCAGCAGTTCGAGACTAGCGGGGCAAAACGAGCAGTACTTC
TRBJ2-1 . TRBD2 TRBV4-3 CASSQPSSGRKANEQFF TGCGCCAGCAGCCAACCTTCTAGCGGGAGGAAGGCCAATGAGCAGTTCTTC
TRBJ1-6 many TRBD1 TRBV4-3 CASSQDWDSGSPLHF TGCGCCAGCAGCCAAGATTGGGACAGCGGTTCACCCCTCCACTTT
TRBJ2-3 many . TRBV7-9 CASSSTTTSTDTQYF TGTGCCAGCAGCAGCACTACAACTAGTACAGATACGCAGTATTTT
TRBJ1-1 . TRBD1 TRBV6-1 CASRLKGQGRTEAFF TGTGCCAGCAGACTGAAAGGACAGGGGCGCACTGAAGCTTTCTTT
TRBJ1-1 many . TRBV28 CASSYTPNTEAFF TGTGCCAGCAGTTATACCCCCAACACTGAAGCTTTCTTT
TRBJ1-5 many TRBD1 TRBV24-1 CATSDDGQGYNQPQHF TGTGCCACCAGTGATGACGGACAGGGGTACAATCAGCCCCAGCATTTT
TRBJ2-6 many . TRBV4-3 CASSHLRSGSSGANVLTF TGCGCCAGCAGCCACCTAAGGAGCGGATCCTCTGGGGCCAACGTCCTGACTTTC
TRBJ2-2 medium-sized . TRBV25-1 CASSEFYTGNTGELFF TGTGCCAGCAGTGAATTCTACACAGGGAACACCGGGGAGCTGTTTTTT
TRBJ2-2 . . TRBV24-1 CGAIDLLPNTGELFF TGTGGGGCCATTGATTTGCTACCAAACACCGGGGAGCTGTTTTTT
TRBJ2-5 many . TRBV18 CASSQPVLETQYF TGTGCCAGCTCACAACCGGTACTGGAGACCCAGTACTTC
TRBJ1-1 many TRBD1 TRBV2 CARWAGGAFF TGTGCCAGGTGGGCAGGGGGAGCTTTCTTT
TRBJ2-5 many . TRBV10-3 CAISPLRDGLETQYF TGTGCCATCAGTCCCCTTCGGGACGGTCTGGAGACCCAGTACTTC
TRBJ1-1 many . TRBV30 CAWTWGPGTEAFF TGTGCCTGGACCTGGGGGCCGGGCACTGAAGCTTTCTTT
TRBJ2-5 few . TRBV29-1 CSVGTLLGETQYF TGCAGCGTCGGGACCCTACTCGGAGAGACCCAGTACTTC
TRBJ2-7 . TRBD2 TRBV7-9 CASSYPGLAGDPYEQYF TGTGCCAGCAGCTATCCGGGACTAGCGGGAGACCCCTACGAGCAGTACTTC
TRBJ1-5 many . TRBV24-1 CATSDSLGAGLHQPQHF TGTGCCACCAGTGATTCCCTCGGGGCAGGGTTACATCAGCCCCAGCATTTT
TRBJ1-2 many . TRBV6-6 CASSSGGDGYTF TGTGCCAGCAGCTCGGGAGGGGACGGCTACACCTTC
TRBJ2-5 . . TRBV12-5 CASGYKGREETQYF TGTGCTAGTGGTTATAAGGGGCGGGAAGAGACCCAGTACTTC
TRBJ2-3 . . TRBV9 CASSGQRQALSTDTQYF TGTGCCAGCAGCGGACAAAGACAGGCCCTAAGCACAGATACGCAGTATTTT
TRBJ2-5 many TRBD2 TRBV6-1 CASKIIAGRKETQYF TGTGCCAGCAAAATAATAGCGGGAAGAAAAGAGACCCAGTACTTC
TRBJ2-7 . TRBD2 TRBV4-1 CASSQGPGLATYEQYF TGCGCCAGCAGCCAGGGACCGGGACTAGCGACATACGAGCAGTACTTC
TRBJ2-7 many TRBD1 TRBV20-1 CSATGTGDSYEQYF TGCAGTGCGACCGGGACAGGGGATTCCTACGAGCAGTACTTC